The next 8 T cell receptor beta chains were all read from a single sample in a study of blood T cell repertoires in COVID-19. Method: immunoSEQ multiplex PCR; TCRdb's copy keeps in-frame clones and lacks some. The table lists 90,000 to 150,000 clones, around three quarters of them singletons, with roughly 4.3% in the top ten. Sequencing was carried out using peripheral blood. Receptors were obtained from a woman aged 80 or over with acute or convalescent COVID-19.

This clone was seen a few times. V gene TRBV28 combines with J gene TRBJ1-2; D is uncertain. V shed 5 bases and J shed 6 bases, with 19 bases lying between them. CDR1 is MDHEN and CDR2 is SYDVKM in the germline V gene. CDR3 length: 15 amino acids. CDR3 amino acids: CASSPPGSHRDGYTF. As DNA, the CDR3 is TGTGCCAGCAGTCCCCCGGGTAGCCACCGCGATGGCTACACCTTC.

The chain uses TRBV3-1 (or the pseudogene TRBV3-2) and TRBJ1-4, with 9 bases matching TRBD1. The CDR3 sequence is 16 residues long. V lost 3 bases and J lost 7; bases outside the gene matches: 9. Germline values: CDR1 LGHDT, CDR2 YNNKEL (reference sequence). The CDR3 spells CASSHIPGQGSEKLFF. The CDR3 coding sequence is TGTGCCAGCAGCCATATACCGGGACAGGGTAGTGAAAAACTGTTTTTT.

This clone was observed a few times. This chain joins TRBV2 and TRBJ1-1, with no clear D. The CDR3 is made up of 14 amino acids. V gave up 2 bases and J gave up 5 bases, with 12 bases separating them. Germline CDR1 is SNHLY and CDR2 is FYNNEI. The CDR3 sequence: CASSEIRGKTEAFF. The CDR3 bases are TGTGCCAGCAGTGAAATCCGGGGAAAGACTGAAGCTTTCTTT.

The chain links TRBV9 to TRBJ1-4, with D unclear. V was pared by 4 bases and J by 7 bases, with 14 bases between. Per germline, CDR1 SGDLS and CDR2 YYNGEE. The length of the CDR3 is 14 residues. This chain's CDR3 is CASSQSDRGEKLFF. For the CDR3, the DNA is TGTGCCAGCAGCCAATCAGACCGGGGTGAAAAACTGTTTTTT.

The chain is built from TRBV7-2 and TRBJ1-2; TRBD1 might be the D (6 bases). The germline V gene has CDR1 SGHTA and CDR2 FQGNSA. With 4 bases removed from V and 4 bases from J, the gap between germline ends came to 16 bases. CDR3 length: 15 amino acids. The CDR3 here is CASSSSNRVAYGYTF. The CDR3, as DNA: TGTGCCAGCAGCTCCTCGAACAGGGTCGCCTATGGCTACACCTTC.

The chain has TRBV5-1 and TRBJ2-3, with D possibly being TRBD1 (6 bases). V was cut by 0 bases and J by 2 bases, with 10 bases left in between. CDR1 and CDR2 from the germline V gene are SGHRS and YFSETQ. This CDR3 has 15 residues. CDR3 region: CASSLEGTITDTQYF. The CDR3 coding sequence is TGCGCCAGCAGCTTGGAGGGGACAATCACAGATACGCAGTATTTT.

V gene TRBV5-1 combines with J gene TRBJ2-7, with 7 bases lining up with TRBD1. This CDR3 has 14 residues. CDR1 is SGHRS, CDR2 YFSETQ, per germline. V lost 2 bases and J lost 9; bases outside the gene matches: 11. In DNA form, the CDR3 reads TGCGCCAGCAGCTTAAACCGGGACAGTATCGGGCAGTACTTC. This encodes CASSLNRDSIGQYF. Variable domain in full (rest from reference TRBV5-1 and TRBJ2-7): KAGVTQTPRYLIKTRGQQVTLSCSPISGHRSVSWYQQTPGQGLQFLFEYFSETQRNKGNFPGRFSGRQFSNSRSEMNVSTLELGDSALYLCASSLNRDSIGQYFGPGTRLTVT.

The chain uses TRBV3-1 (or the pseudogene TRBV3-2) and TRBJ1-2, with 8 bases lining up with TRBD1. Germline CDR1 LGHDT, CDR2 YNNKEL (reference sequence). Trimming removed 4 bases from V and 6 bases from J; junction bases left unmatched: 13. This CDR3 comprises 16 residues. DNA for the CDR3: TGTGCCAGCAGCCCCCCGGACCCCAGGGGGCGGAATGGCTACACCTTC. Translating gives CASSPPDPRGRNGYTF.